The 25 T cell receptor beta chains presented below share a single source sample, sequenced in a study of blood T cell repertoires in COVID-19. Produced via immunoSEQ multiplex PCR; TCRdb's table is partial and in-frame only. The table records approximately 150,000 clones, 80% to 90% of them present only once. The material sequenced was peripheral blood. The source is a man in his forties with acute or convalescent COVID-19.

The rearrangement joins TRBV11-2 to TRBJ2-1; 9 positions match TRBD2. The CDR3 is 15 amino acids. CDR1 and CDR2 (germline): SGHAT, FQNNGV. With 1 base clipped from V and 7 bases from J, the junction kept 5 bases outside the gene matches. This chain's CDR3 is CASSLGGLASNEQFF. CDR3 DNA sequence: TGTGCCAGCAGCTTAGGCGGACTAGCGTCGAATGAGCAGTTCTTC.

The CDR3 sequence is CASSWTESSYNEQFF. Written as DNA, the CDR3 is TGTGCCAGCAGCTGGACAGAAAGCTCCTACAATGAGCAGTTCTTC. The J gene is TRBJ2-1, the V gene TRBV11-1; weak D call: TRBD1 (6 bases). There are 15 residues in the CDR3. Between the trimmed V and J ends, which lost 4 bases and 0 bases, there was a span of 10 bases. Germline CDR1 is SGHAT and CDR2 is FQDESV (reference sequence).

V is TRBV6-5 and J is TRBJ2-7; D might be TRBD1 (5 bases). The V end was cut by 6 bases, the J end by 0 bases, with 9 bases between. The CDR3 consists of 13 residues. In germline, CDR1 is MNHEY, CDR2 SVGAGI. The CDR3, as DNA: TGTGCCAGCAGAGGGGCGGCCTCCTACGAGCAGTACTTC. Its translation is CASRGAASYEQYF.

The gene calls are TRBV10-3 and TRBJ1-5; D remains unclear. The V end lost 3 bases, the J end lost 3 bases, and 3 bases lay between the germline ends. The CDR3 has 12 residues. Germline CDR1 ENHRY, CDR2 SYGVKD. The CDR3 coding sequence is TGTGCCATCAGTGACTCCAATCAGCCCCAGCATTTT. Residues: CAISDSNQPQHF.

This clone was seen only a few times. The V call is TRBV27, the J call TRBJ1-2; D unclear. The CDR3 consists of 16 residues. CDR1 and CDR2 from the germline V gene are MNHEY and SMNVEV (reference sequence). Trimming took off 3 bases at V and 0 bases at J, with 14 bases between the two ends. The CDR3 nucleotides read TGTGCCAGCAGTTTTGCCAGCGCTTTTGCTAACTATGGCTACACCTTC. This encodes CASSFASAFANYGYTF.

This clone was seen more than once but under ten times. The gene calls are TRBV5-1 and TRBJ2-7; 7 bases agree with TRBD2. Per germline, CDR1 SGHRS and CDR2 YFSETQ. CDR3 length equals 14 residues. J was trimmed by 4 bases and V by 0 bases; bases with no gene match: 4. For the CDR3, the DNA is TGCGCCAGCAGCTTGGCCCCGGGGGGATACGAGCAGTACTTC. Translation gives CASSLAPGGYEQYF.

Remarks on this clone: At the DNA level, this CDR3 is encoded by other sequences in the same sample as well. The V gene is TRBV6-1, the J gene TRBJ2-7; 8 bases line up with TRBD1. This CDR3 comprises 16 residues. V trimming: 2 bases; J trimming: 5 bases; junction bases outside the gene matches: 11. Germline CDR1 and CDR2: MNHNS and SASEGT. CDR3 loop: CASSETGARGQNEQYF. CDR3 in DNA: TGTGCCAGCAGTGAAACAGGGGCCAGGGGGCAGAACGAGCAGTACTTC.

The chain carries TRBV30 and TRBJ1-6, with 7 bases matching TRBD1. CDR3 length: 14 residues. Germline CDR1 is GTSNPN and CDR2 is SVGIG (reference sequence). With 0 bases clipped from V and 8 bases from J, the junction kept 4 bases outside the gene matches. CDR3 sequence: CAWSVGTGDSPLHF. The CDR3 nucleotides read TGTGCCTGGAGTGTAGGCACAGGGGATTCACCCCTCCACTTT.

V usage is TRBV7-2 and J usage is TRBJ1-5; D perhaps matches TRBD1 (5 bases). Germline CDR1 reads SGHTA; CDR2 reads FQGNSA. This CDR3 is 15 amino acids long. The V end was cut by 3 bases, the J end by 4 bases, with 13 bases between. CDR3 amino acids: CASSFGQPGNQPQHF. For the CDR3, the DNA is TGTGCCAGCAGCTTCGGGCAGCCAGGGAATCAGCCCCAGCATTTT.

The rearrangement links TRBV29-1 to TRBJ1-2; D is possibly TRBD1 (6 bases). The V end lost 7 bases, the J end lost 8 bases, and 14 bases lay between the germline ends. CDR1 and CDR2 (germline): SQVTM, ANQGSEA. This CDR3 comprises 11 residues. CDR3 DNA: TGCAGCGCCGCGAGGGGGTTCGGCTACACCTTC. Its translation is CSAARGFGYTF. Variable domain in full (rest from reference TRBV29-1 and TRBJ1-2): SAVISQKPSRDICQRGTSLTIQCQVDSQVTMMFWYRQQPGQSLTLIATANQGSEATYESGFVIDKFPISRPNLTFSTLTVSNMSPEDSSIYLCSAARGFGYTFGSGTRLTVV.

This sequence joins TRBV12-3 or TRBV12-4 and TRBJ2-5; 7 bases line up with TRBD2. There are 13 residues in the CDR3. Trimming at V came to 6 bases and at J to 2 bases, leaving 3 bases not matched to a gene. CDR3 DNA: TGTGCCAGCAGCGGGACTACACAAGAGACCCAGTACTTC. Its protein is CASSGTTQETQYF.

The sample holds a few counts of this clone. DNA for the CDR3: TGCGCCAGCAGCTTGGACAGGGTTGGCTACACCTTC. Its translation: CASSLDRVGYTF. This chain joins TRBV5-1 and TRBJ1-2; tentatively, D is TRBD1 (6 bases). V was shortened by 0 bases and J by 7 bases, with 7 bases between the two germline ends. In germline, CDR1 is SGHRS, CDR2 YFSETQ. This CDR3 region has 12 residues.

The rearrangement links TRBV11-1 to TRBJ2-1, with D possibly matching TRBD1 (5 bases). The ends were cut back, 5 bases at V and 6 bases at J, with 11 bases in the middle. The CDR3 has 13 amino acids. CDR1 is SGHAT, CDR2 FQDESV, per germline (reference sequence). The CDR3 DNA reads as TGTGCCAGCAGCCTTGACAGATCCAATGAGCAGTTCTTC. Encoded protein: CASSLDRSNEQFF.

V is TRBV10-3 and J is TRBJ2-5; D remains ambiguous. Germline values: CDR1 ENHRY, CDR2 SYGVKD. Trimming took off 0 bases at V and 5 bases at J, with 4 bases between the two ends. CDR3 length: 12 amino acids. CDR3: CAISESEETQYF. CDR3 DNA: TGTGCCATCAGTGAGTCTGAGGAGACCCAGTACTTC.

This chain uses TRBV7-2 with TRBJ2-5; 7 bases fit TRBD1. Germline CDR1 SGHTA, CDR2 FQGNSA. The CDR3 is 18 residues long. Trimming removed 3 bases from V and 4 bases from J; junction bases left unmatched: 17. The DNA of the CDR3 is TGTGCCAGCAGCTTTGTAGGGGGTACGACAGGGTGGATAGAGACCCAGTACTTC. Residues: CASSFVGGTTGWIETQYF. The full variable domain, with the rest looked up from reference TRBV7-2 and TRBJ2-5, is GAGVSQSPSNKVTEKGKDVELRCDPISGHTALYWYRQSLGQGLEFLIYFQGNSAPDKSGLPSDRFSAERTGGSVSTLTIQRTQQEDSAVYLCASSFVGGTTGWIETQYFGPGTRLLVL.

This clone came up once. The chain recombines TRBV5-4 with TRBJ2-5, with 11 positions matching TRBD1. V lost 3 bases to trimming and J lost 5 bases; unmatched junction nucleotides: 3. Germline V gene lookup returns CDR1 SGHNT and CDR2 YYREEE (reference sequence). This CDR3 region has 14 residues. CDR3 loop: CASSSGQGAETQYF. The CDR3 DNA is TGTGCCAGCAGCTCCGGACAGGGGGCTGAGACCCAGTACTTC.

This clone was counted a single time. The CDR3 sequence: CASSSQTGVVGGTQYF. The CDR3, as DNA: TGTGCCAGCAGCAGCCAAACAGGGGTGGTTGGCGGGACCCAGTACTTC. The genes are TRBV5-6 and TRBJ2-5, with 7 bases lining up with TRBD1. V trimming: 4 bases; J trimming: 7 bases; junction bases outside the gene matches: 16. This CDR3 has 16 amino acids. CDR1 is SGHDT, CDR2 YYEEEE, per germline.

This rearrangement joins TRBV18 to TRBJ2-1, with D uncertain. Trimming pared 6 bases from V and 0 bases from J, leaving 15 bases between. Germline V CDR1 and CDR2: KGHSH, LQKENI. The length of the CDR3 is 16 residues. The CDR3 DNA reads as TGTGCCAGCTCCGCCGGTTTGCTGAGCTCCTACAATGAGCAGTTCTTC. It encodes CASSAGLLSSYNEQFF.

DNA for the CDR3: TGCAGCGTTCTAGATCGGGACACGAGGGGGGAGCAGTACTTC. Encoded protein: CSVLDRDTRGEQYF. V is TRBV29-1 and J is TRBJ2-7; D is possibly TRBD1 (6 bases). Trimming pared 5 bases from V and 7 bases from J, leaving 21 bases between. Per germline, CDR1 SQVTM and CDR2 ANQGSEA. CDR3 length: 14 residues.

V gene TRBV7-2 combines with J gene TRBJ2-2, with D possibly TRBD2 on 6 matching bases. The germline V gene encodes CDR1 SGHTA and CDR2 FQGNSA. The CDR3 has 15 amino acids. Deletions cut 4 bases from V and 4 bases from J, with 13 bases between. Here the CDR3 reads CASSSIAAGTGELFF. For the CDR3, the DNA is TGTGCCAGCAGCTCCATAGCGGCAGGCACCGGGGAGCTGTTTTTT.

CDR3 in amino acids: CASSVGTGGNSPLHF. The CDR3 bases are TGTGCCAGCAGCGTTGGGACAGGGGGTAATTCACCCCTCCACTTT. This chain connects TRBV9 to TRBJ1-6; 11 bases map to TRBD1. Germline-derived CDR1 and CDR2 are SGDLS and YYNGEE. This CDR3 has 15 amino acids. The junction had 1 base not matched to a gene; V was cut back by 2 bases and J by 6 bases.

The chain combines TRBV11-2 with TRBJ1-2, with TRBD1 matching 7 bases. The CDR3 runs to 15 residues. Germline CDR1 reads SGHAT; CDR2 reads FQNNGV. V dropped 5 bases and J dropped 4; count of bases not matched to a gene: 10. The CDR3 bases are TGTGCCAGCAGCCTTGGAGGGGGCCTAGGCTATGGCTACACCTTC. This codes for CASSLGGGLGYGYTF.

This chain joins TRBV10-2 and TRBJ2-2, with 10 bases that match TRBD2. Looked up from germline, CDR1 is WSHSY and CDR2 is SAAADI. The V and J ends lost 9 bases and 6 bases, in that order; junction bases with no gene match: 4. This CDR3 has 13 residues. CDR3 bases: TGCGCCAGTAGCGGGGGGCGCGCCGGGGAGCTGTTTTTT. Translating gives CASSGGRAGELFF.

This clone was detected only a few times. The CDR3 DNA sequence: TGTGCCAGTAGGACAGGGGATGATCAGCCCCAGCATTTT. Its translation: CASRTGDDQPQHF. V usage is TRBV19 and J usage is TRBJ1-5; 8 bases fit TRBD1. Germline assignment: CDR1 LNHDA and CDR2 SQIVND (reference sequence). This CDR3 spans 13 amino acids. Trimming removed 6 bases from V and 5 bases from J; junction bases left unmatched: 3.

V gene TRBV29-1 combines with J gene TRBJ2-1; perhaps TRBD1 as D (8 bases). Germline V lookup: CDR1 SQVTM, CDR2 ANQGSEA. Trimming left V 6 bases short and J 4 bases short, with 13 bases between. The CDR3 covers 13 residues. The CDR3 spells CSVDRGGYNEQFF. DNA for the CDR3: TGCAGCGTCGACAGGGGAGGGTACAATGAGCAGTTCTTC.